The 18 T cell receptor beta chains below come from one sample, sequenced in a study of T-cell memory formation after mild COVID-19. TCRdb re-called the 5' RACE reads with MiXCR, one entry per CDR3 protein. The sample lists roughly 400,000 distinct CDR3 sequences, roughly 17% occurring once. The sequenced material came from PBMCs or a T cell subset sorted from them (not recorded which). These receptors all stem from a young man who had mild COVID-19 (a few samples of this study predate the infection). Cell type and time point are not known.

The chain has TRBV27 and TRBJ1-2; D ambiguous. CDR3 length: 16 residues. The V end was cut by 2 bases, the J end by 6 bases, with 19 bases between. Looked up from germline, CDR1 is MNHEY and CDR2 is SMNVEV (reference sequence). The CDR3 sequence: CASSLAPGSYMDGYTF. For the CDR3, the DNA is TGTGCCAGCAGTTTAGCCCCGGGCAGTTACATGGATGGCTACACCTTC.

This clonotype was found once. This rearrangement joins TRBV5-1 to TRBJ1-2; tentatively, D is TRBD1 (5 bases). V shed 0 bases and J shed 8 bases, with 32 bases lying between them. The germline V gene encodes CDR1 SGHRS and CDR2 YFSETQ. CDR3 length equals 20 residues. CDR3 protein: CASSLVLQAFQRAAAWGYTF. CDR3 in DNA: TGCGCCAGCAGCTTGGTTTTACAGGCCTTCCAGAGGGCTGCGGCGTGGGGCTACACCTTC.

The table lists this clonotype with many counts. This chain joins TRBV12-3 or TRBV12-4 and TRBJ2-2; D perhaps matches TRBD1 (6 bases). The CDR3 loop spans 15 amino acids. The V gene lost 2 bases and the J gene lost 1 base, with 8 bases spanning the gap. Here the CDR3 reads CASSLPTGNTGELFF. CDR3 bases: TGTGCCAGCAGTTTACCGACAGGGAACACCGGGGAGCTGTTTTTT.

This clonotype was detected only a few times. This sequence joins TRBV3-1 and TRBJ1-6; 8 bases match TRBD1. CDR1 and CDR2 (germline): LGHDT, YNNKEL (reference sequence). The CDR3 contains 15 residues. The V gene end was trimmed by 0 bases and the J gene end by 8 bases; junction bases not matched to a gene: 3. The CDR3 spells CASSQEQGAHSPLHF. In nucleotides, the CDR3 is TGTGCCAGCAGCCAAGAGCAGGGGGCGCATTCACCCCTCCACTTT. The whole variable domain, remainder taken from reference TRBV3-1 and TRBJ1-6, is DTAVSQTPKYLVTQMGNDKSIKCEQNLGHDTMYWYKQDSKKFLKIMFSYNNKELIINETVPNRFSPKSPDKAHLNLHINSLELGDSAVYFCASSQEQGAHSPLHFGNGTRLTVT.

The chain has TRBV6-2 or TRBV6-3 and TRBJ2-1, with D possibly TRBD1 on 5 matching bases. Trimming stripped 6 bases from V and 0 bases from J, with 21 bases between. This CDR3 contains 18 residues. Per the germline V gene, CDR1 is MNHEY and CDR2 is SVGEGT. CDR3 nucleotide sequence: TGTGCCAGCAGGCCCCCGGGCTGGGGCGACCGCTCCTACAATGAGCAGTTCTTC. Amino acid sequence: CASRPPGWGDRSYNEQFF.

V and J are TRBV7-8 and TRBJ2-3; D perhaps matches TRBD2 (7 bases). V was clipped by 5 bases and J by 5 bases, with 23 bases between them. Germline V gene lookup returns CDR1 SGHVS and CDR2 FQNEAQ. The CDR3 totals 17 residues. In nucleotides, the CDR3 is TGTGCCAGCAGCAGAGACTCGAGGGGGGGCCGAAGAGATACGCAGTATTTT. It codes for CASSRDSRGGRRDTQYF.

This chain joins TRBV19 and TRBJ1-1, with a weak D call TRBD1 (6 bases). Germline V lookup: CDR1 LNHDA, CDR2 SQIVND (reference sequence). Trimming removed 4 bases from V and 4 bases from J, with 16 bases in between. The CDR3 runs 15 residues. This CDR3 is CASSNGGTPFTEAFF. DNA for the CDR3: TGTGCCAGTAGTAATGGAGGGACACCCTTCACTGAAGCTTTCTTT.

In its sample, this clonotype was seen a few times. The genes are TRBV20-1 and TRBJ1-2; TRBD1 is a possible D gene (5 bases). Between the trimmed V and J ends, which lost 0 bases and 7 bases, there was a span of 12 bases. The CDR3 runs to 13 residues. Germline V gene data show CDR1 as DFQATT and CDR2 as SNEGSKA (reference sequence). CDR3 protein: CSAREGEVSGYTF. The CDR3, as DNA: TGCAGTGCTAGAGAAGGGGAGGTTTCTGGCTACACCTTC.

Only a few counts were recorded for this clonotype. This rearrangement joins TRBV4-1 to TRBJ2-3, with D possibly TRBD2 on 6 matching bases. The germline V and J ends were trimmed by 0 bases and 2 bases, with 15 bases remaining between them. CDR3 size: 17 residues. Per the germline V gene, CDR1 is MGHRA and CDR2 is YSYEKL. The chain's CDR3 is CASSQDLDGGFTDTQYF. CDR3 sequence (DNA): TGCGCCAGCAGCCAAGATTTGGACGGGGGTTTCACAGATACGCAGTATTTT.

Ten or more counts support this clonotype. One junction end disagrees with the germline gene, perhaps due to a read error. V gene TRBV7-7 combines with J gene TRBJ2-5; TRBD2 matches 9 bases. The length of the CDR3 is 15 residues. CDR1 is SSHAT, CDR2 FNYEAQ, per germline (reference sequence). Written as DNA, the CDR3 is TGTGCTAGCAGCCCCCTAGGCGGGGGGGCTGAGACCCAGTACTTC. Translating gives CASSPLGGGAETQYF.

With regard to this clonotype: It is likely a read error, because the conserved phenylalanine at the end of the CDR3 is missing. The chain recombines TRBV6-5 with TRBJ2-1; D is uncertain. Trimming removed 2 bases at V and 6 bases at J, with 8 bases between. The germline gives CDR1 MNHEY, CDR2 SVGAGI. The CDR3 is made up of 13 amino acids. The CDR3 loop is CASSYNVGNEQFL. The CDR3 nucleotides read TGTGCCAGCAGTTACAACGTGGGCAATGAGCAGTTCTTA.

This clonotype occurred a few times. The chain uses TRBV5-6 and TRBJ2-5, with no clear D. Germline CDR1 SGHDT, CDR2 YYEEEE. CDR3 size: 13 residues. V lost 1 base to trimming and J lost 0 bases, with 4 bases between them. CDR3 sequence (DNA): TGTGCCAGCAGCTTGCCGCACCAAGAGACCCAGTACTTC. Its protein product is CASSLPHQETQYF.

V and J are TRBV9 and TRBJ2-2; D unresolved. This CDR3 spans 14 amino acids. V shed 0 bases and J shed 2 bases, with 5 bases lying between them. Germline V gives CDR1 SGDLS, CDR2 YYNGEE. CDR3 in amino acids: CASSVGENTGELFF. The CDR3 nucleotides are TGTGCCAGCAGCGTAGGGGAAAACACCGGGGAGCTGTTTTTT. Filled out from reference TRBV9 and TRBJ2-2, the complete variable domain reads DSGVTQTPKHLITATGQRVTLRCSPRSGDLSVYWYQQSLDQGLQFLIQYYNGEERAKGNILERFSAQQFPDLHSELNLSSLELGDSALYFCASSVGENTGELFFGEGSRLTVL.

This clonotype was counted between two and nine times. The rearrangement uses TRBV20-1 and TRBJ1-1, with TRBD1 matching over 7 bases. The germline V gene encodes CDR1 DFQATT and CDR2 SNEGSKA (reference sequence). The V and J ends lost 7 bases and 8 bases, in that order; junction bases with no gene match: 13. This CDR3 contains 13 residues. The CDR3 region is CSDDDRDLPEAFF. The CDR3 coding sequence is TGCAGTGATGATGACAGGGATCTGCCGGAAGCTTTCTTT.

This clonotype was found a few times. The rearrangement links TRBV6-4 to TRBJ2-1, with 8 bases aligning to TRBD2. V shed 6 bases and J 0 bases; nucleotides not matched to a gene: 4. The CDR3 spans 15 residues. The germline V gene has CDR1 MRHNA and CDR2 SNTAGT. The CDR3 is CASSSGTSSYNEQFF. The CDR3 nucleotides read TGTGCCAGCAGCTCCGGGACTAGCTCCTACAATGAGCAGTTCTTC.

The chain uses TRBV3-1 and TRBJ1-1; D is possibly TRBD1 (5 bases). Germline values: CDR1 LGHDT, CDR2 YNNKEL (reference sequence). The CDR3 runs 16 residues. The V end lost 0 bases, the J end lost 5 bases, and 16 bases lay between the germline ends. In DNA form, the CDR3 reads TGTGCCAGCAGCCAAGATTGGCCAGGGATGAGGACTGAAGCTTTCTTT. It codes for CASSQDWPGMRTEAFF.

The chain is built from TRBV7-3 and TRBJ2-3; D is perhaps TRBD1 or TRBD2 (6 bases each). CDR1 is SGHTA and CDR2 is FQGTGA in the germline V gene. CDR3 length equals 15 residues. The V end lost 5 bases, the J end lost 8 bases, and 20 bases lay between the germline ends. In DNA form, the CDR3 reads TGTGCCAGCAGCCCCTCTTCGGGGGCGGATGGTACGCAGTATTTT. Residues: CASSPSSGADGTQYF.

Notes on this clonotype: A read error is possible here, since a much larger clone lies one base away. No conserved phenylalanine or tryptophan ends this CDR3, so it is likely a read error. V usage is TRBV7-2 and J usage is TRBJ2-1; D not resolved. Trimming left V 3 bases short and J 5 bases short, with 5 bases between. Germline lookup yields CDR1 SGHTA and CDR2 FQGNSA. The length of the CDR3 is 12 residues. This chain's CDR3 is CASSLFNNEQFY. CDR3 in DNA: TGTGCCAGCAGCTTGTTCAACAATGAGCAGTTCTAC.